This TCR beta chain appears in the sequencing data of a study of blood T cell repertoires in COVID-19. This clone was seen only once. Germline V gene data show CDR1 as SGHNT and CDR2 as YYREEE (reference sequence). The V gene lost 0 bases and the J gene lost 2 bases, with 5 bases spanning the gap. The CDR3 runs 13 residues. The table came from immunoSEQ multiplex PCR; TCRdb's copy has only in-frame clones and leaves some out. The repertoire holds about 78,000 clones, with 86% as singletons. The clonotype originates from a man aged 50 or older with active or convalescent COVID-19. The sequencing input was peripheral blood. The V and J genes are TRBV5-4 and TRBJ1-2; no reliable D call. The CDR3 region is CASSLDINYGYTF. The DNA for the CDR3 is TGTGCCAGCAGCTTGGACATAAACTATGGCTACACCTTC. Using reference TRBV5-4 and TRBJ1-2 for the parts outside the CDR3, the full variable domain is ETGVTQSPTHLIKTRGQQVTLRCSSQSGHNTVSWYQQALGQGPQFIFQYYREEENGRGNFPPRFSGLQFPNYSSELNVNALELDDSALYLCASSLDINYGYTFGSGTRLTVV.